Below are 4 T cell receptor beta chains sequenced from a single sample in a study of T cell repertoires in cytomegalovirus infection. One entry per CDR3 protein results from TCRdb running MiXCR on the reads. The sample holds 350,000 to 500,000 distinct CDR3 sequences; roughly 30% are singletons and the top ten take roughly an eighth. The sequencing input was PBMCs. These receptors were obtained from a human donor in good health (CMV status not recorded). Some clones in this sample may be carry-over from other donors' samples.

Only one count was recorded for this clonotype. The chain carries TRBV4-3 and TRBJ1-1; the D is unclear. The CDR3 runs 14 residues. The V and J ends lost 1 base and 4 bases respectively, with 10 bases between them. CDR1 is LGHNA, CDR2 YSLEER, per germline. This CDR3 reads CASSQVQWGTEAFF. CDR3 in DNA: TGCGCCAGCAGCCAAGTACAGTGGGGCACTGAAGCTTTCTTT.

J is TRBJ2-5 and V is TRBV4-3; D may be TRBD2 (5 bases). Germline V gene lookup returns CDR1 LGHNA and CDR2 YSLEER. With 3 bases removed from V and 5 bases from J, the gap between germline ends came to 34 bases. The CDR3 has 21 residues. The CDR3 DNA reads TGCGCCAGCAGCCACACGGTCGGAGGCCCAGGTCCATTCATTAGTCCGGAGACCCAGTACTTC. It is translated as CASSHTVGGPGPFISPETQYF.

There are a few counts of this clonotype. The chain has TRBV6-2 or TRBV6-3 and TRBJ2-5; D ambiguous. V gave up 8 bases and J gave up 10 bases, with 8 bases separating them. The germline V gene has CDR1 MNHEY and CDR2 SVGEGT. The CDR3 extends over 9 amino acids. CDR3 sequence reads: CASGQVQYF. The CDR3 DNA reads TGTGCCAGCGGCCAGGTCCAGTACTTC.

Concerning this clonotype itself: A much larger clonotype is one base distant, so this may be a read error. Here the CDR3 omits its conserved ending phenylalanine or tryptophan, so a read error is the likely source. This chain connects TRBV6-8 to TRBJ1-1; D is perhaps TRBD1 (6 bases). There are 14 residues in the CDR3. Trimming left V 5 bases short and J 5 bases short, with 15 bases between. From germline, CDR1 is MNHGY and CDR2 SAAAGT. CDR3 coding DNA: TGTGCCAGCAGTCAGACAGGTTTACGGACTGAAGCTTTCTTA. The encoded protein is CASSQTGLRTEAFL.